This T cell receptor (beta chain) was observed in a study of blood T cell repertoires in COVID-19. The CDR3 runs to 14 residues. Deletions cut 4 bases from V and 4 bases from J, with 13 bases between. The germline V gene has CDR1 MGHRA and CDR2 YSYEKL. Here immunoSEQ multiplex PCR was the method, and the copy in TCRdb shows in-frame clones only, minus some. The repertoire has approximately 110,000 clones, around 80% of them found once; the top ten carry 20% to 25%. This chain links TRBV4-1 with TRBJ2-5; D remains ambiguous. What was sequenced was peripheral blood. The source is a man in his 70s with active or convalescent COVID-19. CDR3 bases: TGCGCCAGCAGCCCGAGCGTCCCGGGAGAGACCCAGTACTTC. The encoded protein is CASSPSVPGETQYF.